The 32 T cell receptor beta chains in this list originate from one sample, sequenced in a study of regulatory T cells in long-lasting Graves disease. Time point in this sample: newly diagnosed GD, antithyroid drugs for less than 3 months. PBMC RNA was the source of the TCR library. iRepertoire HTBI primers and Arm-PCR of CDR3 regions built TCR beta libraries. In TCRdb, the multiplex PCR reads were re-called with MiXCR into one record per CDR3 protein. The data hold about 370,000 distinct CDR3 sequences, with roughly 16% observed a single time. The sample here was peripheral blood mononuclear cells (PBMCs), taken at new diagnosis, from a patient treated with antithyroid drugs. The source is a female donor with Graves disease.

This clonotype has ten or more counts. J is TRBJ1-2 and V is TRBV20-1; 8 bases match TRBD1. Per the germline V gene, CDR1 is DFQATT and CDR2 is SNEGSKA (reference sequence). After removal of 6 bases from V and 6 bases from J, the junction contained 15 bases not matched to a gene. The length of the CDR3 is 15 residues. The CDR3 reads CSAPTDRVLIDGYTF. The CDR3 DNA follows: TGCAGTGCACCTACGGACAGGGTACTTATTGATGGCTACACCTTC.

This sequence joins TRBV19 and TRBJ2-1; 10 bases are shared with TRBD1. The trim removed 5 bases at V and 9 bases at J, leaving 4 bases unmatched. CDR3 length equals 13 residues. Germline V gene sequence: CDR1 LNHDA, CDR2 SQIVND (reference sequence). CDR3 sequence reads: CASSGDRGFEQFF. The CDR3 nucleotides read TGTGCCAGTAGTGGGGACAGGGGTTTTGAGCAGTTCTTC.

The V gene is TRBV29-1, the J gene TRBJ2-3; D is possibly TRBD2 (6 bases). Germline lookup yields CDR1 SQVTM and CDR2 ANQGSEA. The V end was cut by 5 bases, the J end by 1 base, with 13 bases between. The CDR3 length is 14 residues. The CDR3 region is CSVPGLSGTDTQYF. CDR3 sequence (DNA): TGCAGCGTTCCGGGACTGTCAGGCACAGATACGCAGTATTTT.

This rearrangement joins TRBV11-2 to TRBJ2-7; 10 bases agree with TRBD2. There are 14 residues in the CDR3. CDR1 and CDR2 from the germline V gene are SGHAT and FQNNGV. J gave up 4 bases and V 4 bases, and 4 bases lay outside the gene matches. The CDR3 DNA reads as TGTGCCAGCAGCTCACTAGCGGGGACTTACGAGCAGTACTTC. This translates into CASSSLAGTYEQYF.

This rearrangement joins TRBV28 to TRBJ2-7; no reliable D call. The germline V gene encodes CDR1 MDHEN and CDR2 SYDVKM. Between the trimmed V and J ends, which lost 10 bases and 0 bases, there was a span of 13 bases. CDR3 length equals 13 residues. The CDR3, as DNA: TGTGCCACCGAAACCTCCCACTCCTACGAGCAGTACTTC. Translated: CATETSHSYEQYF.

In its sample, this clonotype was seen a few times. V gene TRBV27 combines with J gene TRBJ2-1, with D perhaps being TRBD1 or TRBD2 (5 bases each). From germline, CDR1 is MNHEY and CDR2 SMNVEV (reference sequence). CDR3 size: 16 residues. V lost 2 bases, J lost 5 bases, and 16 bases lay in between. The CDR3 loop is CASSLPSGTLDNEQFF. The DNA of the CDR3 is TGTGCCAGCAGTTTACCGTCAGGGACCTTGGACAATGAGCAGTTCTTC.

This clonotype appeared many times. V is TRBV28 and J is TRBJ1-1; D is uncertain. The CDR3 length is 13 residues. The V end lost 3 bases, the J end lost 1 base, and 6 bases lay between the germline ends. In germline, CDR1 is MDHEN, CDR2 SYDVKM. The chain's CDR3 is CASSFDGNTEAFF. The CDR3 coding sequence is TGTGCCAGCAGTTTTGACGGGAACACTGAAGCTTTCTTT.

As regards this clonotype: A read error is the likely source, as a far larger clone sits one nucleotide away. The V call is TRBV7-2, the J call TRBJ2-1; D possibly corresponds to TRBD2 (7 bases). The germline V gene has CDR1 SGHTA and CDR2 FQGNSA. This CDR3 is 15 amino acids long. The CDR3 here is CASSPGGGTYYEQFF. For the CDR3, the DNA is TGTGCCAGCAGCCCGGGGGGCGGGACCTACTATGAGCAGTTCTTC. The variable domain in full, completed from reference TRBV7-2 and TRBJ2-1, reads GAGVSQSPSNKVTEKGKDVELRCDPISGHTALYWYRQSLGQGLEFLIYFQGNSAPDKSGLPSDRFSAERTGGSVSTLTIQRTQQEDSAVYLCASSPGGGTYYEQFFGPGTRLTVL.

This clonotype was seen ten or more times. The V gene is TRBV20-1, the J gene TRBJ2-7; 9 nucleotides agree with TRBD1. CDR1 and CDR2 (germline): DFQATT, SNEGSKA (reference sequence). This CDR3 spans 12 amino acids. J was trimmed by 7 bases and V by 6 bases; bases with no gene match: 7. The CDR3 reads CSAVQGAGEQYF. CDR3 nucleotide sequence: TGCAGTGCCGTACAGGGGGCGGGAGAGCAGTACTTC.

This clonotype has ten or more counts. J is TRBJ1-5 and V is TRBV6-2 or TRBV6-3, with D tentatively TRBD1 (5 bases). The CDR3 runs to 15 residues. Germline V lookup: CDR1 MNHEY, CDR2 SVGEGT. Trimming pared 4 bases from V and 3 bases from J, leaving 13 bases between. For the CDR3, the DNA is TGTGCCAGCAGTTCCCGGACATTTCCCAATCAGCCCCAGCATTTT. Amino acids: CASSSRTFPNQPQHF.

The rearrangement joins TRBV28 to TRBJ2-7; 10 nucleotides line up with TRBD2. Germline CDR1 and CDR2: MDHEN and SYDVKM. This CDR3 is 18 amino acids long. The junction had 13 bases not matched to a gene; V was cut back by 4 bases and J by 1 base. CDR3: CASSSAENLAGVSYEQYF. CDR3 in DNA: TGTGCCAGCAGTTCCGCCGAAAATCTAGCGGGAGTGTCCTACGAGCAGTACTTC.

This clonotype was counted ten times or more. The gene calls are TRBV28 and TRBJ2-3; 10 bases are shared with TRBD1. CDR3 length: 16 residues. Unmatched junction bases numbered 6, after V lost 5 bases and J lost 1 base. CDR1 MDHEN and CDR2 SYDVKM come from the germline V gene. The CDR3: CASSLPGTGGTDTQYF. The CDR3 DNA reads TGTGCCAGCAGTCTTCCCGGGACAGGGGGCACAGATACGCAGTATTTT.

The chain links TRBV4-3 to TRBJ2-7, with unresolved D. V lost 0 bases, J lost 7 bases, and 7 bases lay in between. This CDR3 has 12 amino acids. The germline gives CDR1 LGHNA, CDR2 YSLEER. The DNA for the CDR3 is TGCGCCAGCAGCCAAGATAGTGGGGAGCAGTACTTC. This sequence encodes CASSQDSGEQYF.

Many counts were recorded for this clonotype. The chain is built from TRBV20-1 and TRBJ2-5, with D maybe TRBD1 (6 bases). Germline V CDR1 and CDR2: DFQATT, SNEGSKA (reference sequence). The V end was cut by 6 bases, the J end by 1 base, with 12 bases between. This CDR3 has 13 amino acids. CDR3 sequence: CSAELGGQETQYF. In DNA form, the CDR3 reads TGCAGTGCGGAATTAGGGGGCCAAGAGACCCAGTACTTC.

This clonotype was seen repeatedly, ten times or more. The chain couples TRBV7-9 to TRBJ1-4; D is unresolved. Germline V gene data show CDR1 as SEHNR and CDR2 as FQNEAQ (reference sequence). The CDR3 runs to 17 residues. The V gene lost 5 bases and the J gene lost 0 bases, with 16 bases spanning the gap. CDR3 sequence: CASSLRRGDSTNEKLFF. The DNA of the CDR3 is TGTGCCAGCAGCCTACGACGCGGAGATTCAACTAATGAAAAACTGTTTTTT.

The rearrangement joins TRBV19 to TRBJ1-1; no clear D gene. The CDR3 runs to 13 residues. Trimming left V 6 bases short and J 4 bases short, with 12 bases between. CDR1 LNHDA and CDR2 SQIVND come from the germline V gene (reference sequence). The CDR3 DNA follows: TGTGCCAGTAGCACAACTGTGGGCACTGAAGCTTTCTTT. This sequence encodes CASSTTVGTEAFF. The full variable domain, its missing parts supplied by reference TRBV19 and TRBJ1-1, is DGGITQSPKYLFRKEGQNVTLSCEQNLNHDAMYWYRQDPGQGLRLIYYSQIVNDFQKGDIAEGYSVSREKKESFPLTVTSAQKNPTAFYLCASSTTVGTEAFFGQGTRLTVV.

V gene TRBV10-3 combines with J gene TRBJ2-7, with a tentative D call TRBD2 (8 bases). This CDR3 comprises 14 residues. Per germline, CDR1 ENHRY and CDR2 SYGVKD. V gave up 6 bases and J gave up 0 bases, with 12 bases separating them. The CDR3 reads CAISGGDSSYEQYF. The CDR3 coding sequence is TGTGCCATCAGCGGGGGGGACAGCTCCTACGAGCAGTACTTC.

V is TRBV6-4 and J is TRBJ2-6, with D uncertain. Per germline, CDR1 MRHNA and CDR2 SNTAGT. This CDR3 comprises 15 residues. The V and J ends lost 2 bases and 0 bases respectively, with 5 bases between them. The CDR3 coding sequence is TGTGCCAGCAGTGACAGTCGCTCTGGGGCCAACGTCCTGACTTTC. This gives the protein CASSDSRSGANVLTF.

This clonotype was counted between two and nine times. A much larger clone is a single base away; this may be a read error. The rearrangement uses TRBV5-1 and TRBJ2-1; 7 bases are a match to TRBD2. The germline CDR1 and CDR2 sequences are SGHRS and YFSETQ. The CDR3 length is 15 residues. The CDR3 DNA reads TGCGCCAGCGGCTTGGATGCGGGAGAGTACAATGAGCAGTTCTTC. It yields the protein CASGLDAGEYNEQFF.

This clonotype was found many times. The chain recombines TRBV2 with TRBJ2-7; D is perhaps TRBD2 (5 bases). Germline CDR1 and CDR2: SNHLY and FYNNEI. This CDR3 comprises 12 residues. Trimming removed 6 bases from V and 3 bases from J, with 9 bases in between. The CDR3 spells CASRRVDYEQYF. For the CDR3, the DNA is TGTGCCAGCAGGCGGGTCGACTACGAGCAGTACTTC.

The chain links TRBV4-3 to TRBJ1-4; the D gene is possibly TRBD1 (6 bases). V lost 0 bases, J lost 0 bases, and 14 bases lay in between. The germline V gene encodes CDR1 LGHNA and CDR2 YSLEER. CDR3 size: 18 residues. The CDR3 DNA is TGCGCCAGCAGCCAAGAGGTATGGGGGGCTTCAACTAATGAAAAACTGTTTTTT. Amino acids: CASSQEVWGASTNEKLFF.

This clonotype was seen many times. The chain recombines TRBV27 with TRBJ2-5; D unclear. This CDR3 spans 13 amino acids. From germline, CDR1 is MNHEY and CDR2 SMNVEV (reference sequence). Between the trimmed V and J ends, which lost 7 bases and 5 bases, there was a span of 14 bases. The CDR3 bases are TGTGCCAGCAAAGGCGACCGGATGGAGACCCAGTACTTC. Translated: CASKGDRMETQYF.

This clonotype was detected many times. The rearrangement links TRBV12-5 to TRBJ1-3; D gene ambiguous. Per germline, CDR1 LGHNT and CDR2 FRNRAP. The CDR3 loop spans 16 amino acids. Trimming removed 5 bases at V and 4 bases at J, with 18 bases between. The CDR3 loop reads CASGLRLQPAGNTIYF. CDR3 in DNA: TGTGCTAGTGGTCTCCGTCTACAGCCTGCGGGAAACACCATATATTTT.

In its sample, this clonotype was seen many times. The chain has TRBV28 and TRBJ2-1; the D gene could be TRBD1 or TRBD2 (7 bases each). Trimming left V 6 bases short and J 9 bases short, with 21 bases between. The CDR3 runs to 15 residues. Per the germline V gene, CDR1 is MDHEN and CDR2 is SYDVKM. CDR3 amino acids: CASRSEGAGDPEQFF. As DNA, the CDR3 is TGTGCCAGCAGGTCAGAGGGGGCGGGAGACCCTGAGCAGTTCTTC.

In this sample, this clonotype turned up many times. The chain has TRBV5-1 and TRBJ1-2, with 8 bases that match TRBD1. CDR1 and CDR2 from the germline V gene are SGHRS and YFSETQ. Trimming cost V 3 bases and J 8 bases; bases outside gene matches: 9. The CDR3 runs 14 residues. The CDR3 DNA follows: TGCGCCAGCAGCTATCAGGGACAGGCGGAGGGCTACACCTTC. Encoded protein: CASSYQGQAEGYTF.

This clonotype has a count of ten or more. V is TRBV7-3 and J is TRBJ1-1; possibly TRBD1 for D (5 bases). The V end was cut by 4 bases, the J end by 4 bases, with 13 bases between. Germline V lookup: CDR1 SGHTA, CDR2 FQGTGA. The length of the CDR3 is 14 residues. The CDR3 reads CASSSQGAGTEAFF. CDR3 nucleotide sequence: TGTGCCAGCAGCTCCCAGGGCGCTGGCACTGAAGCTTTCTTT.

This clonotype appeared many times. The gene calls are TRBV20-1 and TRBJ1-6; tentatively, D is TRBD1 (6 bases). The CDR3 totals 15 residues. Germline CDR1 reads DFQATT; CDR2 reads SNEGSKA (reference sequence). V shed 6 bases and J shed 7 bases, with 19 bases lying between them. CDR3 sequence (DNA): TGCAGTGCCAGGACAGAGGTTATTTGGAATTCACCCCTCCACTTT. Translated: CSARTEVIWNSPLHF.

The J gene is TRBJ2-7, the V gene TRBV24-1; 9 nucleotides align to TRBD1. V trimming: 3 bases; J trimming: 2 bases; junction bases outside the gene matches: 4. The CDR3 is 15 amino acids. The germline V gene encodes CDR1 KGHDR and CDR2 SFDVKD. The CDR3 region is CATSDPGTGTYEQYF. DNA of the CDR3: TGTGCCACCAGTGATCCCGGGACAGGGACCTACGAGCAGTACTTC.

This clonotype has at least ten counts. The chain carries TRBV12-3 or TRBV12-4 and TRBJ1-5, with D unresolved. V was pared by 0 bases and J by 1 base, with 13 bases between. This CDR3 region has 17 residues. The CDR3 coding sequence is TGTGCCAGCAGTTTAGCGGAGGGCAGCCTCAGCAATCAGCCCCAGCATTTT. Its translation is CASSLAEGSLSNQPQHF.

This clonotype showed up just a few times. This rearrangement joins TRBV2 to TRBJ2-7, with 7 bases aligning to TRBD1. Germline-derived CDR1 and CDR2 are SNHLY and FYNNEI. V shed 7 bases, J shed 4 bases, and the junction held 7 bases outside the gene matches. This CDR3 comprises 13 residues. CDR3 bases: TGTGCCAGCACACAGGGGATCAAGTACGAGCAGTACTTC. Translation: CASTQGIKYEQYF.

There are many counts of this clonotype. V gene TRBV27 combines with J gene TRBJ2-3, with no clear D. The CDR3 contains 15 residues. The V end lost 2 bases, the J end lost 3 bases, and 12 bases lay between the germline ends. Germline loops: CDR1 MNHEY, CDR2 SMNVEV (reference sequence). CDR3 in amino acids: CASSLPPPFTDTQYF. The CDR3 DNA sequence: TGTGCCAGCAGTTTACCCCCACCTTTTACAGATACGCAGTATTTT.

The chain links TRBV20-1 to TRBJ2-3, with 9 bases fitting TRBD2. The CDR3 contains 15 residues. With 5 bases clipped from V and 4 bases from J, the junction kept 10 bases outside the gene matches. Per the germline V gene, CDR1 is DFQATT and CDR2 is SNEGSKA (reference sequence). The CDR3 is CSAGLGVAGADTQYF. CDR3 coding DNA: TGCAGTGCTGGTCTCGGGGTAGCGGGAGCAGATACGCAGTATTTT.